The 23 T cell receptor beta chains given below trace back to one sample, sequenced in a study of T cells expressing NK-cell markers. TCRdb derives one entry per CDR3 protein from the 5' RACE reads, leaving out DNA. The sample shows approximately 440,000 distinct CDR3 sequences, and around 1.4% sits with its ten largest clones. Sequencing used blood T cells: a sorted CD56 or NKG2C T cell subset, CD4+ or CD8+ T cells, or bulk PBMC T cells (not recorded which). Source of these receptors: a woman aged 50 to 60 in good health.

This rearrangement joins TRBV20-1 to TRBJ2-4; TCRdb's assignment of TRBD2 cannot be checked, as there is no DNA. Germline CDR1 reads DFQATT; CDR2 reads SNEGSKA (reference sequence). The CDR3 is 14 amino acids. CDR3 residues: CSAARDIAKNIQYF.

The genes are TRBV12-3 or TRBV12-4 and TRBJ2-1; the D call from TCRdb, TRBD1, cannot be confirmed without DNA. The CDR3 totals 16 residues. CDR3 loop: CASSSPLGRGNNEQFF.

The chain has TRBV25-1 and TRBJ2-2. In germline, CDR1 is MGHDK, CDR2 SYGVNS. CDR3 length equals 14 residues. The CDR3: CASSEFMGTGELFF.

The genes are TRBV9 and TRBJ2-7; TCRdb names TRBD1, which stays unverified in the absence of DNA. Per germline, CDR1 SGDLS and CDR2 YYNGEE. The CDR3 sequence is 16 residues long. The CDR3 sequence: CASSVEPRDRGGEQYF.

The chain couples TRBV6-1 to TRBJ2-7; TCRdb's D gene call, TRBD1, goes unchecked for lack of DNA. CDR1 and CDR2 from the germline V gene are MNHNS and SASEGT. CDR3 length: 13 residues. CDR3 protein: CASSEVEADKRYF.

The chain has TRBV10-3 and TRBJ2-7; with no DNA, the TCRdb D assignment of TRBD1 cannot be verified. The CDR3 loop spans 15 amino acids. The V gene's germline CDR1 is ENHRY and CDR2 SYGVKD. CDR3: CAISYGTERSYEQYF.

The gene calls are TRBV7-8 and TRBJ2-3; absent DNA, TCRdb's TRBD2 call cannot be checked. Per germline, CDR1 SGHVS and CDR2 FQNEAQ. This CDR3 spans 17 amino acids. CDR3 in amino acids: CASSLVVSGPSTDTQYF. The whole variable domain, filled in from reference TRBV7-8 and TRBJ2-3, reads GAGVSQSPRYKVAKRGQDVALRCDPISGHVSLFWYQQALGQGPEFLTYFQNEAQLDKSGLPSDRFFAERPEGSVSTLKIQRTQQEDSAVYLCASSLVVSGPSTDTQYFGPGTRLTVL.

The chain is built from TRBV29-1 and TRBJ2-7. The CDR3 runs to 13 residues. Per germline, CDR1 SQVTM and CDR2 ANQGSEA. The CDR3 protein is CSVDPAGTYEQYF.

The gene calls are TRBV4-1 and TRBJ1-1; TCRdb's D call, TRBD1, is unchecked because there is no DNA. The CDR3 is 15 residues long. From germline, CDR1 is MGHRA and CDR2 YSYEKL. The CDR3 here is CASSQDETGLTEAFF.

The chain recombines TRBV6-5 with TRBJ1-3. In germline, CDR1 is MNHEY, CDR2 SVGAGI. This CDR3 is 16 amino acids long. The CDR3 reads CASSYSAMFAGNTIYF.

Here the CDR3 reads CAVKRGIRETQYF. The rearrangement links TRBV10-3 to TRBJ2-5; with no DNA, the TCRdb D assignment of TRBD1 cannot be verified. CDR1 and CDR2 (germline): ENHRY, SYGVKD. The CDR3 runs 13 residues.

The CDR3 here is CASSPEDRDTGELFF. This chain joins TRBV11-3 and TRBJ2-2; TCRdb picks TRBD1, but there is no DNA to check that call. The CDR3 spans 15 residues. Germline-derived CDR1 and CDR2 are SGHNT and YENEEA.

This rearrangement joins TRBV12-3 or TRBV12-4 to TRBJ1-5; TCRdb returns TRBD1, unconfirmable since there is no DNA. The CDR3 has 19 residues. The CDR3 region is CASSLVRGGLNYSNQPQHF.

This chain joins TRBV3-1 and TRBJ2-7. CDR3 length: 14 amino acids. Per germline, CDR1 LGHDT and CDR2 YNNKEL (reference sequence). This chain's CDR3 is CASSQTVVLYEQYF.

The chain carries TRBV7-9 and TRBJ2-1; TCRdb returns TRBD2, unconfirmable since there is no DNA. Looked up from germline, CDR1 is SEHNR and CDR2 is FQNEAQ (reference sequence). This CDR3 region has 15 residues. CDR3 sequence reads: CASRWGLAGHNEQFF. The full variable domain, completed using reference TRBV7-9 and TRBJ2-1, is DTGVSQNPRHKITKRGQNVTFRCDPISEHNRLYWYRQTLGQGPEFLTYFQNEAQLEKSRLLSDRFSAERPKGSFSTLEIQRTEQGDSAMYLCASRWGLAGHNEQFFGPGTRLTVL.

CDR3 region: CATGTGNSYEQYF. This chain connects TRBV15 to TRBJ2-7; TCRdb's D call, TRBD1, is unchecked because there is no DNA. Germline-derived CDR1 and CDR2 are LNHNV and YYDKDF (reference sequence). This CDR3 contains 13 residues.

The CDR3 loop is CASSSSAKETQYF. The gene calls are TRBV5-6 and TRBJ2-5; the D call from TCRdb, TRBD2, cannot be confirmed without DNA. Germline loops: CDR1 SGHDT, CDR2 YYEEEE. The CDR3 contains 13 residues.

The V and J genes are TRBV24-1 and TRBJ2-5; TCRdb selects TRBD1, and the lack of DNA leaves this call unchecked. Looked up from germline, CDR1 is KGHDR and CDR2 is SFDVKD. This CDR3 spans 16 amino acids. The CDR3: CATSDWDREVQETQYF.

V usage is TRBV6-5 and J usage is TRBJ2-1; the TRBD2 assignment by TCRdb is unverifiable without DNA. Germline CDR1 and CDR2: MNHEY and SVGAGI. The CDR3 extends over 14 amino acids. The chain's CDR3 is CASKIQGTREGQFF.

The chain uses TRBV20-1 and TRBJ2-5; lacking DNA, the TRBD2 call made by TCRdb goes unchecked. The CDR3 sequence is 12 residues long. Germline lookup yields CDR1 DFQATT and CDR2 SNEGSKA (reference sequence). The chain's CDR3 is CALAGRGETQYF.

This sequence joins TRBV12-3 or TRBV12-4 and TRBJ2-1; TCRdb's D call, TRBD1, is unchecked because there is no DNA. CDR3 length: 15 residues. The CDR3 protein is CASSPVPGGVGEQFF.

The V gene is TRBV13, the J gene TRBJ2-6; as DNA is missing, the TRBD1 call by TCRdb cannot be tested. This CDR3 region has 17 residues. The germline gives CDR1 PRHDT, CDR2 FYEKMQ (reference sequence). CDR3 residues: CASSPTGTHSGANVLTF.

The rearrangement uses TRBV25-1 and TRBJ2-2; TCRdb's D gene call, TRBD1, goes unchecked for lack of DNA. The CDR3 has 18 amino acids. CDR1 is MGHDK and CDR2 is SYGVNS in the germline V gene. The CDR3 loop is CASTADRGGLMVPGELFF.